The 25 T cell receptor beta chains below all came from one sample that was sequenced in a study of breast tumors, draining lymph nodes, adjacent tissues. Each CDR3 protein is one row after TCRdb ran MiXCR on the multiplex PCR reads. The sample has some 170,000 distinct CDR3 sequences, around a third seen once. Breast cancer patients provided tissue from their axillary draining lymph nodes. The sequenced sample was axillary lymph node tissue. These receptors came from a female donor with breast cancer. Some clones in this sample may be carry-over from other donors' samples.

The table lists this clonotype with a few counts. The chain employs TRBV28 and TRBJ2-5; 7 bases agree with TRBD2. CDR3 length: 16 amino acids. From germline, CDR1 is MDHEN and CDR2 SYDVKM. The J segment lost 2 bases and the V segment lost 5 bases, leaving 11 bases of the junction unmatched. The CDR3 loop is CASSPATSRPQETQYF. CDR3 nucleotides: TGTGCCAGCAGTCCAGCGACTAGCAGACCACAAGAGACCCAGTACTTC.

The sample holds many counts of this clonotype. The chain employs TRBV3-1 and TRBJ2-5; D not resolved. The V end was cut by 0 bases, the J end by 1 base, with 12 bases between. The CDR3 length is 16 residues. Germline loops: CDR1 LGHDT, CDR2 YNNKEL (reference sequence). The DNA of the CDR3 is TGTGCCAGCAGCCAAGAGGTGGGATTGGCCCAAGAGACCCAGTACTTC. It yields the protein CASSQEVGLAQETQYF.

V and J are TRBV11-1 and TRBJ2-4, with TRBD2 identical over 14 bases. The CDR3 length is 15 residues. The junction had 2 bases not matched to a gene; V was cut back by 2 bases and J by 8 bases. From germline, CDR1 is SGHAT and CDR2 FQDESV (reference sequence). The CDR3 bases are TGTGCCAGCAGCTTAACGGGACTAGCGGGGGACATTCAGTACTTC. Encoded protein: CASSLTGLAGDIQYF.

This clonotype was observed at least ten times. The rearrangement uses TRBV6-1 and TRBJ1-4; no clear D. CDR1 and CDR2 from the germline V gene are MNHNS and SASEGT. V was cut by 7 bases and J by 7 bases, with 19 bases left in between. This CDR3 region has 15 residues. This chain's CDR3 is CASTSGPFTGEKLFF. The CDR3 bases are TGTGCCAGCACCTCCGGGCCCTTCACGGGTGAAAAACTGTTTTTT.

This clonotype was detected many times. V usage is TRBV18 and J usage is TRBJ1-4; 7 bases are a match to TRBD1. Germline V gene sequence: CDR1 KGHSH, CDR2 LQKENI. Trimming at V came to 4 bases and at J to 0 bases, leaving 5 bases not matched to a gene. This CDR3 has 16 amino acids. CDR3 DNA sequence: TGTGCCAGCTCACTCGCCCAGGGGGCAACTAATGAAAAACTGTTTTTT. Encoded protein: CASSLAQGATNEKLFF.

On this clonotype: A read error may account for a junction end that differs from germline. The rearrangement joins TRBV6-6 to TRBJ1-5; D is possibly TRBD1 (5 bases). The length of the CDR3 is 19 residues. In germline, CDR1 is MNHNY, CDR2 SVGAGI (reference sequence). This CDR3 is CASSHSMGGNTGAQQPQHF. Written as DNA, the CDR3 is TGTGCCAGCAGTCACTCGATGGGGGGGAACACCGGGGCGCAGCAGCCCCAGCATTTT.

The chain recombines TRBV5-1 with TRBJ2-3; 10 positions agree with TRBD1. The CDR3 consists of 14 residues. After removal of 4 bases from V and 11 bases from J, the junction contained 10 bases not matched to a gene. Per the germline V gene, CDR1 is SGHRS and CDR2 is YFSETQ. CDR3 DNA: TGCGCCAGCAGCCGACAGGGGGCATACGATGAGCAGTATTTT. Translation gives CASSRQGAYDEQYF.

This clonotype was seen ten or more times. The chain uses TRBV18 and TRBJ1-5; 12 bases line up with TRBD1. The CDR3 length is 15 residues. CDR1 and CDR2 (germline): KGHSH, LQKENI. The V and J ends lost 3 bases and 7 bases, in that order; junction bases with no gene match: 4. This CDR3 reads CASSPGTGGGQPQHF. DNA for the CDR3: TGTGCCAGCTCACCGGGGACAGGGGGCGGACAGCCCCAGCATTTT. Complete variable domain (other parts from reference TRBV18 and TRBJ1-5): NAGVMQNPRHLVRRRGQEARLRCSPMKGHSHVYWYRQLPEEGLKFMVYLQKENIIDESGMPKERFSAEFPKEGPSILRIQQVVRGDSAAYFCASSPGTGGGQPQHFGDGTRLSIL.

The table lists this clonotype with many counts. The chain uses TRBV12-3 or TRBV12-4 and TRBJ2-1, with TRBD2 matching 12 bases. V was pared by 6 bases and J by 9 bases, with 12 bases of the junction left unmatched. This CDR3 is built from 16 residues. CDR3 region: CASSRQASGRVPEQFF. The CDR3 bases are TGTGCCAGCAGCCGCCAGGCTAGCGGGAGGGTACCTGAGCAGTTCTTC.

As to this clonotype: Possible read error: a much larger clone is one base away. The gene calls are TRBV4-1 and TRBJ2-7; D perhaps matches TRBD1 (5 bases). This CDR3 has 15 residues. V lost 4 bases, J lost 6 bases, and 19 bases lay in between. Per germline, CDR1 MGHRA and CDR2 YSYEKL. DNA for the CDR3: TGCGCCAGCAGCCCGTCAGGGCGTGGGTCCCGCGAGCAGTACTTC. Its translation is CASSPSGRGSREQYF.

This clonotype was counted ten times or more. J is TRBJ2-7 and V is TRBV7-2, with D unclear. The CDR3 spans 13 residues. Germline V lookup: CDR1 SGHTA, CDR2 FQGNSA. Trimming took 4 bases from V and 0 from J, leaving 7 bases between them. The CDR3 reads CASSSLSSYEQYF. In DNA, the CDR3 is TGTGCCAGCAGCTCCCTGAGCTCCTACGAGCAGTACTTC.

In the case of this clonotype: It may be a read error: a sequence one base away is much more abundant. The chain is built from TRBV29-1 and TRBJ1-1; weak D call: TRBD1 (5 bases). The germline CDR1 and CDR2 sequences are SQVTM and ANQGSEA. This CDR3 spans 13 amino acids. Trimming removed 7 bases from V and 1 base from J, with 13 bases in between. Written as DNA, the CDR3 is TGCAGCGCACAGGAGACCGCGAACACTGAAGCTTTCTTT. It codes for CSAQETANTEAFF. Using reference TRBV29-1 and TRBJ1-1 for the parts outside the CDR3, the full variable domain is SAVISQKPSRDICQRGTSLTIQCQVDSQVTMMFWYRQQPGQSLTLIATANQGSEATYESGFVIDKFPISRPNLTFSTLTVSNMSPEDSSIYLCSAQETANTEAFFGQGTRLTVV.

This clonotype was counted ten times or more. The rearrangement joins TRBV14 to TRBJ2-5; 7 bases line up with TRBD1. Germline V gene sequence: CDR1 SGHDN, CDR2 FVKESK. Trimming cost V 2 bases and J 5 bases; bases outside gene matches: 5. The CDR3 spans 14 residues. This CDR3 reads CASSQNRGQETQYF. The CDR3 bases are TGTGCCAGCAGCCAAAACAGGGGACAGGAGACCCAGTACTTC.

The chain links TRBV4-3 to TRBJ2-2; TRBD2 matches 14 bases. The germline V gene encodes CDR1 LGHNA and CDR2 YSLEER. This CDR3 spans 17 amino acids. Trimming took 4 bases from V and 5 from J; bases not matched to a gene: 6. CDR3 in amino acids: CASSRGLAGERTGELFF. Written as DNA, the CDR3 is TGCGCCAGCAGCCGGGGACTAGCGGGAGAGCGAACCGGGGAGCTGTTTTTT.

The gene calls are TRBV2 and TRBJ2-6, with TRBD2 matching 9 bases. The V and J ends lost 5 bases and 3 bases, in that order; junction bases with no gene match: 17. Germline CDR1 SNHLY, CDR2 FYNNEI. This CDR3 region has 20 residues. CDR3 sequence: CASSRTSAGTGGGGANVLTF. Here the CDR3 DNA reads TGTGCCAGCAGTCGGACTAGCGCAGGCACCGGGGGCGGTGGGGCCAACGTCCTGACTTTC.

The sample holds many counts of this clonotype. In DNA form, the CDR3 reads TGTGCCAGCAGCTTGGCTCTCAGAGAGCTCCAAGAGACCCAGTACTTC. This gives the protein CASSLALRELQETQYF. V is TRBV5-6 and J is TRBJ2-5; D unresolved. CDR1 and CDR2 (germline): SGHDT, YYEEEE. The CDR3 length is 16 residues. Trimming left V 0 bases short and J 1 base short, with 13 bases between.

This clonotype was seen a single time. This chain uses TRBV29-1 with TRBJ1-2; 7 nucleotides line up with TRBD1. CDR3 size: 16 residues. Germline loops: CDR1 SQVTM, CDR2 ANQGSEA. The V segment lost 8 bases and the J segment 8 bases; nucleotides outside the gene matches: 23. The CDR3 DNA reads as TGCAGCTCGAGGGGGGGGGCCCAGGAAGGGGGCGAGGGCTACACCTTC. Its translation: CSSRGGAQEGGEGYTF.

This clonotype was detected ten times or more. The chain joins TRBV10-3 to TRBJ1-2, with TRBD1 as a possible D gene (6 bases). CDR1 ENHRY and CDR2 SYGVKD come from the germline V gene. The V end lost 2 bases, the J end lost 6 bases, and 10 bases lay between the germline ends. The CDR3 extends over 13 amino acids. CDR3 sequence (DNA): TGTGCCATCAGTGAGACTGGGGGCAATGGCTACACCTTC. Translating gives CAISETGGNGYTF.

The genes are TRBV12-3 or TRBV12-4 and TRBJ2-3; TRBD2 matches 8 bases. The CDR3 consists of 17 residues. J lost 0 bases, V lost 3 bases, and 8 bases had no gene match. The CDR3 DNA sequence: TGTGCCAGCAGTTTTCCAATAGCGGGGCTTAGCACAGATACGCAGTATTTT. This codes for CASSFPIAGLSTDTQYF.

This clonotype was seen many times. The chain uses TRBV7-9 and TRBJ2-5, with D maybe TRBD2 (6 bases). Trimming took 3 bases from V and 4 from J, leaving 12 bases between them. CDR1 is SEHNR, CDR2 FQNEAQ, per germline (reference sequence). The CDR3 length is 14 residues. The CDR3: CASSFLGTGETQYF. The CDR3 DNA sequence: TGTGCCAGCAGCTTCTTAGGGACTGGAGAGACCCAGTACTTC.

This clonotype was seen ten or more times. The rearrangement joins TRBV27 to TRBJ2-1; possibly TRBD1 for D (6 bases). V lost 3 bases and J 8 bases, leaving 11 bases between the germline ends. This CDR3 is 13 amino acids long. Germline-derived CDR1 and CDR2 are MNHEY and SMNVEV (reference sequence). CDR3 bases: TGTGCCAGCAGTTTCGGACAGACTTATGAGCAGTTCTTC. The encoded protein is CASSFGQTYEQFF.

For this clonotype: A much larger clone differs by one base, so this may be a read error. The V and J genes are TRBV29-1 and TRBJ1-1; D remains ambiguous. The CDR3 is 14 amino acids. V gave up 7 bases and J gave up 3 bases, with 18 bases separating them. CDR1 and CDR2 from the germline V gene are SQVTM and ANQGSEA. The CDR3 protein is CSADSVRYHTEAFF. The CDR3 DNA sequence: TGCAGCGCCGACTCCGTCCGGTACCACACTGAAGCTTTCTTT.

There are many counts of this clonotype. V gene TRBV5-1 combines with J gene TRBJ2-1; TRBD2 matches at 13 bases. CDR3 length: 16 residues. V dropped 3 bases and J dropped 7; count of bases not matched to a gene: 7. The V gene's germline CDR1 is SGHRS and CDR2 YFSETQ. CDR3 sequence: CASSSGLAGVRNEQFF. The CDR3 nucleotides read TGCGCCAGCAGCTCCGGACTAGCGGGAGTTAGAAATGAGCAGTTCTTC. Based on the CDR3 plus reference TRBV5-1 and TRBJ2-1, the full variable domain is KAGVTQTPRYLIKTRGQQVTLSCSPISGHRSVSWYQQTPGQGLQFLFEYFSETQRNKGNFPGRFSGRQFSNSRSEMNVSTLELGDSALYLCASSSGLAGVRNEQFFGPGTRLTVL.

Ten or more counts support this clonotype. The chain carries TRBV27 and TRBJ1-6; 7 bases fit TRBD1. The germline V gene has CDR1 MNHEY and CDR2 SMNVEV (reference sequence). The CDR3 spans 14 residues. J lost 11 bases, V lost 2 bases, and 6 bases had no gene match. The CDR3 is CASSLGRGSPPLHF. The CDR3 bases are TGTGCCAGCAGTTTAGGCAGGGGGAGTCCACCCCTCCACTTT.

This clonotype was found many times. The chain combines TRBV3-1 with TRBJ2-7, with D possibly being TRBD1 (6 bases). CDR3 length: 13 amino acids. Between the trimmed V and J ends, which lost 4 bases and 0 bases, there was a span of 7 bases. Germline-derived CDR1 and CDR2 are LGHDT and YNNKEL (reference sequence). The CDR3 is CASSPDSSYEQYF. Here the CDR3 DNA reads TGTGCCAGCAGCCCGGACAGCTCCTACGAGCAGTACTTC.